These T cell receptor beta chains were read from a single sample in a study of T-cell reconstitution after alpha-beta-depleted transplantation in children. TCRdb ran MiXCR on the PCR reads and lists one entry per CDR3 protein. The profile shows about 900,000 distinct CDR3 sequences, less than 30% of them singletons. Specimen: PBMCs, mostly from graft donor cells, collected 360 days after TCRalphabeta/CD19-depleted stem cell transplant. The origin of the receptors is a boy in the first two years of life who had a stem cell transplant for SCID, so the T cells may come from the graft donor. The CDR3 runs from the conserved cysteine through the conserved F or W. The D gene is left open where the match is weak. Expanded clones get a size class; other rows say once, few or many, or leave the size out.

D gene: -; V gene: TRBV7-3; CDR3 length: 14; J gene: TRBJ2-2; clone size: -; CDR3 DNA: TGTGCCAGCAGCTACCTCTTGGGGACCGGGGAGCTGTTTTTT; CDR3 protein: CASSYLLGTGELFF
D gene: -; V gene: TRBV29-1; CDR3 length: 12; J gene: TRBJ2-3; clone size: few; CDR3 DNA: TGCAGCGTTGAACGACGCACAGATACGCAGTATTTT; CDR3 protein: CSVERRTDTQYF
D gene: -; V gene: TRBV11-2; CDR3 length: 16; J gene: TRBJ2-3; clone size: once; CDR3 DNA: TGTGCCAGCAGCTCCAGGGGGGGGCCCCTAATTTCTACGCAGTATTTT; CDR3 protein: CASSSRGGPLISTQYF
D gene: -; V gene: TRBV4-3; CDR3 length: 17; J gene: TRBJ2-7; clone size: -; CDR3 DNA: TGCGCCAGCAGCCAAGACGCGCGGGGCCTAACCTCCTACGAGCAGTACTTC; CDR3 protein: CASSQDARGLTSYEQYF
D gene: TRBD2; V gene: TRBV5-1; CDR3 length: 13; J gene: TRBJ2-3; clone size: many; CDR3 DNA: TGTGCCAGCAGCGGGGGAGGCACAGATACGCAGTATTTT; CDR3 protein: CASSGGGTDTQYF
D gene: TRBD2; V gene: TRBV24-1; CDR3 length: 14; J gene: TRBJ2-1; clone size: few; CDR3 DNA: TGTGCCACCAGTGGGGCGGCGGGGGTCGATGAGCAGTTCTTC; CDR3 protein: CATSGAAGVDEQFF
D gene: -; V gene: TRBV12-3/TRBV12-4; CDR3 length: 13; J gene: TRBJ1-5; clone size: few; CDR3 DNA: TGTGCCAGCAGTTTAGATCTCCCTCAGCCCCAGCATTTT; CDR3 protein: CASSLDLPQPQHF
D gene: TRBD2; V gene: TRBV6-5; CDR3 length: 15; J gene: TRBJ2-4; clone size: -; CDR3 DNA: TGTGCCAGCAGTTACCTACTAGCGGGGGGAACCATTCAGTACTTC; CDR3 protein: CASSYLLAGGTIQYF
D gene: TRBD1; V gene: TRBV29-1; CDR3 length: 14; J gene: TRBJ1-1; clone size: few; CDR3 DNA: TGCAGCGTTGAGGGACAGGGGCTAGTCACTGAAGCTTTCTTT; CDR3 protein: CSVEGQGLVTEAFF
D gene: TRBD1; V gene: TRBV27; CDR3 length: 15; J gene: TRBJ1-2; clone size: once; CDR3 DNA: TGTGCCAGCAGACCTGACAGGGTAGATAGCTATGGCTACACCTTC; CDR3 protein: CASRPDRVDSYGYTF
D gene: TRBD2; V gene: TRBV3-1; CDR3 length: 17; J gene: TRBJ2-1; clone size: -; CDR3 DNA: TGTGCCAGCAGCCAGACACCGCCGGGACTAGCGGGTAATGAGCAGTTCTTC; CDR3 protein: CASSQTPPGLAGNEQFF
D gene: -; V gene: TRBV9; CDR3 length: 14; J gene: TRBJ2-4; clone size: once; CDR3 DNA: TGTGCCAGCAGCGTAGCGGAAGCCAAAAACATTCAGTACTTC; CDR3 protein: CASSVAEAKNIQYF
D gene: -; V gene: TRBV9; CDR3 length: 14; J gene: TRBJ2-7; clone size: -; CDR3 DNA: TGTGCCAGCAGCTTCGGGACGGAACCTTACGAGCAGTACTTC; CDR3 protein: CASSFGTEPYEQYF
D gene: -; V gene: TRBV5-1; CDR3 length: 15; J gene: TRBJ2-7; clone size: few; CDR3 DNA: TGCGCCAGCAGCCATTCAGGGGTGAGCCCCTACGAGCAGTACTTC; CDR3 protein: CASSHSGVSPYEQYF
D gene: -; V gene: TRBV9; CDR3 length: 14; J gene: TRBJ1-3; clone size: once; CDR3 DNA: TGTGCCAGCAGCGCCGGCCGACAGGGAAACACCATATATTTT; CDR3 protein: CASSAGRQGNTIYF
D gene: -; V gene: TRBV27; CDR3 length: 14; J gene: TRBJ2-2; clone size: few; CDR3 DNA: TGTGCCAGCACCCTCAGAGAGAACACCGGGGAGCTGTTTTTT; CDR3 protein: CASTLRENTGELFF
D gene: TRBD1; V gene: TRBV5-1; CDR3 length: 19; J gene: TRBJ1-2; clone size: -; CDR3 DNA: TGCGCCAGCAGCTGGGAAACAGGGGGCATCGTTTACTCTAACTATGGCTACACCTTC; CDR3 protein: CASSWETGGIVYSNYGYTF
D gene: -; V gene: TRBV25-1; CDR3 length: 15; J gene: TRBJ2-1; clone size: -; CDR3 DNA: TGTGCCAGCAGTGAAACAGGCCTCTCCTACAATGAGCAGTTCTTC; CDR3 protein: CASSETGLSYNEQFF
D gene: -; V gene: TRBV4-2; CDR3 length: 14; J gene: TRBJ1-5; clone size: -; CDR3 DNA: TGTGCCAGCAGCCAACAGGGTGGCAATCAGCCCCAGCATTTT; CDR3 protein: CASSQQGGNQPQHF
D gene: -; V gene: TRBV11-2; CDR3 length: 14; J gene: TRBJ1-1; clone size: few; CDR3 DNA: TGTGCCAGCAGCCCATCTCCGAGGGCCACTGAAGCTTTCTTT; CDR3 protein: CASSPSPRATEAFF
D gene: -; V gene: TRBV7-9; CDR3 length: 15; J gene: TRBJ1-1; clone size: -; CDR3 DNA: TGTGCCAGCAGCTTAGTTTCTGACAGGAGGACTGAAGCTTTCTTT; CDR3 protein: CASSLVSDRRTEAFF
D gene: -; V gene: TRBV10-3; CDR3 length: 12; J gene: TRBJ1-2; clone size: -; CDR3 DNA: TGTGCCATCAGCTCAGGGTACAGTGGCTACACCTTC; CDR3 protein: CAISSGYSGYTF
D gene: -; V gene: TRBV7-2; CDR3 length: 15; J gene: TRBJ2-1; clone size: -; CDR3 DNA: TGTGCCAGCAGCTTAAACCGGGGGGCCGTCAATGAGCAGTTCTTC; CDR3 protein: CASSLNRGAVNEQFF
D gene: TRBD1; V gene: TRBV2; CDR3 length: 12; J gene: TRBJ1-2; clone size: few; CDR3 DNA: TGTGCCCAAGACAGGGAGGACTATGGCTACACCTTC; CDR3 protein: CAQDREDYGYTF
D gene: -; V gene: TRBV5-6; CDR3 length: 15; J gene: TRBJ2-5; clone size: few; CDR3 DNA: TGTGCCAGCAGCACCCCGGGCCGGTTGACGGAGACCCAGTACTTC; CDR3 protein: CASSTPGRLTETQYF
D gene: TRBD1; V gene: TRBV12-3/TRBV12-4; CDR3 length: 16; J gene: TRBJ2-6; clone size: -; CDR3 DNA: TGTGCCAGCAGAGGCAAGGGGGCGTCTGGGGCCAACGTCCTGACTTTC; CDR3 protein: CASRGKGASGANVLTF
D gene: -; V gene: TRBV15; CDR3 length: 11; J gene: TRBJ1-3; clone size: -; CDR3 DNA: TGTGCCACCAGCCCAGGAAACACCATATATTTT; CDR3 protein: CATSPGNTIYF
D gene: TRBD2; V gene: TRBV4-2; CDR3 length: 15; J gene: TRBJ2-3; clone size: -; CDR3 DNA: TGTGCCAGCAGCCAAGAGGGGACTAGGTCAGATACGCAGTATTTT; CDR3 protein: CASSQEGTRSDTQYF
D gene: TRBD1; V gene: TRBV7-9; CDR3 length: 15; J gene: TRBJ1-5; clone size: -; CDR3 DNA: TGTGCCAGCAGCTTAGGTGACAGGGATGGTCAGCCCCAGCATTTT; CDR3 protein: CASSLGDRDGQPQHF
D gene: TRBD2; V gene: TRBV6-5; CDR3 length: 14; J gene: TRBJ2-1; clone size: many; CDR3 DNA: TGTGCCAGCAGTTACTCTGGGAGGGTCAATGAGCAGTTCTTC; CDR3 protein: CASSYSGRVNEQFF
D gene: -; V gene: TRBV5-1; CDR3 length: 16; J gene: TRBJ2-2; clone size: -; CDR3 DNA: TGCGCCAGCAGCCCCCGTGCAGGGGTTAGCACCGGGGAGCTGTTTTTT; CDR3 protein: CASSPRAGVSTGELFF
D gene: -; V gene: TRBV4-1; CDR3 length: 16; J gene: TRBJ2-1; clone size: few; CDR3 DNA: TGCGCCAGCAGCCAAGGGGCCACACTTGGATACAATGAGCAGTTCTTC; CDR3 protein: CASSQGATLGYNEQFF
D gene: -; V gene: TRBV4-2; CDR3 length: 15; J gene: TRBJ2-5; clone size: -; CDR3 DNA: TGTGCCAGCAGCCAAGTTCAGGTGGCTGTTGAGACCCAGTACTTC; CDR3 protein: CASSQVQVAVETQYF
D gene: -; V gene: TRBV6-5; CDR3 length: 15; J gene: TRBJ2-5; clone size: few; CDR3 DNA: TGTGCCAGCAGTTACCATAGGACCCGGGGTCTGACCCAGTACTTC; CDR3 protein: CASSYHRTRGLTQYF
D gene: -; V gene: TRBV3-1; CDR3 length: 14; J gene: TRBJ1-3; clone size: -; CDR3 DNA: TGTGCCAGCAGCCAAGCGAGTAAGGGAGGGACCATATATTTT; CDR3 protein: CASSQASKGGTIYF
D gene: -; V gene: TRBV12-3/TRBV12-4; CDR3 length: 12; J gene: TRBJ2-7; clone size: -; CDR3 DNA: TGTGCCAGCAAGGGGGGACCATACGAGCAGTACTTC; CDR3 protein: CASKGGPYEQYF
D gene: TRBD2; V gene: TRBV29-1; CDR3 length: 14; J gene: TRBJ2-5; clone size: -; CDR3 DNA: TGCAGCGGGGGACTATTACTAAACGTAGAGACCCAGTACTTC; CDR3 protein: CSGGLLLNVETQYF